The TCR beta chain under discussion was sequenced for a study of blood T cell repertoires in COVID-19. In the study overall: Specimens from acute and convalescent COVID-19 originated in the United States, Italy and Spain. Nucleic acid was either cDNA or gDNA, and it came from T cells, B-cell-depleted T cells, or PBMCs.

Sequencing used immunoSEQ multiplex PCR; TCRdb keeps in-frame clones, though not all of them. Of fewer than 500,000 clones listed, roughly 87% are singletons. There are a few counts of this clone. Participants, 18 to 89 years old, spanned around 25 US areas. The sequenced sample was PBMCs or T cells enriched from blood (not recorded which). The receptor was derived from a woman younger than 30 who had recovered from COVID-19.

The CDR3 sequence is CASSYGAGTYYEQYF. The DNA of the CDR3 is TGTGCCAGCAGCTACGGGGCCGGGACTTACTACGAGCAGTACTTC. The chain recombines TRBV7-2 with TRBJ2-7; D might be TRBD2 (6 bases). The CDR3 loop spans 15 amino acids. V was cut by 4 bases and J by 3 bases, with 16 bases left in between. Germline CDR1 SGHTA, CDR2 FQGNSA.